This T cell receptor beta chain came from a study of radiotherapy plus CTLA-4 blockade in lung cancer. The wider study: Objective responses arose in about 18% of patients, and 31% experienced disease control.

Only one count was recorded for this clone. With ipilimumab providing CTLA-4 blockade, focal radiation was administered to patients who had chemo-refractory metastatic non-small-cell lung cancer. Germline values: CDR1 SGDLS, CDR2 YYNGEE. The V gene lost 0 bases and the J gene lost 5 bases, with 8 bases spanning the gap. The CDR3 loop spans 13 amino acids. The table came from immunoSEQ multiplex PCR; TCRdb's copy has only in-frame clones and leaves some out. The repertoire holds roughly 90,000 clones, almost 90% seen once, with approximately 4.9% in the top ten. The sequencing used peripheral blood, collected from a patient treated with radiotherapy plus ipilimumab. The chain has TRBV9 and TRBJ1-2; no clear D gene. This sequence originates from a human donor with non-small cell lung cancer that progressed on radiotherapy plus ipilimumab. The CDR3 DNA follows: TGTGCCAGCAGCGTAGATGTACGGTATGGCTACACCTTC. This encodes CASSVDVRYGYTF.